A single sample is the source of the 2 T cell receptor beta chains below, sequenced in a study of somatic mutations in cytotoxic T cells in rheumatoid arthritis. Generated by immunoSEQ multiplex PCR, the TCRdb table keeps only in-frame clones and is missing some. The table lists some 12,000 clones, around 83% of them singletons. Sequencing was performed on CD8+ T cells sorted from blood. Receptors were obtained from an older woman in good health.

V and J are TRBV5-1 and TRBJ1-1, with unresolved D. CDR3 length equals 14 residues. Trimming cost V 0 bases and J 7 bases, with 13 bases left between them. In germline, CDR1 is SGHRS, CDR2 YFSETQ. CDR3 in DNA: TGCGCCAGCAGCTTGGACCCCCGAGGGCTTGAAGCTTTCTTT. Its protein is CASSLDPRGLEAFF. Using reference TRBV5-1 and TRBJ1-1 for the parts outside the CDR3, the full variable domain is KAGVTQTPRYLIKTRGQQVTLSCSPISGHRSVSWYQQTPGQGLQFLFEYFSETQRNKGNFPGRFSGRQFSNSRSEMNVSTLELGDSALYLCASSLDPRGLEAFFGQGTRLTVV.

The V call is TRBV9, the J call TRBJ1-2; no firm D call. Germline V gives CDR1 SGDLS, CDR2 YYNGEE. The CDR3 runs to 15 residues. Between the trimmed V and J ends, which lost 0 bases and 2 bases, there was a span of 11 bases. The CDR3 region has the DNA TGTGCCAGCAGCGTAGTGGGCACCACGAACTATGGCTACACCTTC. Protein sequence: CASSVVGTTNYGYTF.